The sequence of this T cell receptor (beta chain) was determined in a study of blood T cell repertoires in COVID-19. Trimming shortened V by 4 bases and J by 7 bases, and 18 bases separated the two germline ends. The germline V gene has CDR1 SGHRS and CDR2 YFSETQ. The CDR3 has 16 residues. Enrollees, about 18 to 89 years old, lived in some 24 US areas. Recovery among Cohort 3 donors was established by two negative PCRs, clearance, or symptom resolution. Assay used: immunoSEQ multiplex PCR; TCRdb lists only in-frame clones, some missing. The sample includes 260,000 or so clones, 70% to 90% seen only once; the top ten take roughly a sixth.

The sequence was obtained from a man aged 18-30 years who had recovered from COVID-19. The rearrangement links TRBV5-1 to TRBJ1-6; tentative D call: TRBD1 (6 bases). Source material: PBMCs or T cells enriched from blood (not recorded which). CDR3: CASSPDTGRNNSPLHF. The DNA for the CDR3 is TGCGCCAGCAGCCCGGATACAGGGCGGAACAATTCACCCCTCCACTTT.